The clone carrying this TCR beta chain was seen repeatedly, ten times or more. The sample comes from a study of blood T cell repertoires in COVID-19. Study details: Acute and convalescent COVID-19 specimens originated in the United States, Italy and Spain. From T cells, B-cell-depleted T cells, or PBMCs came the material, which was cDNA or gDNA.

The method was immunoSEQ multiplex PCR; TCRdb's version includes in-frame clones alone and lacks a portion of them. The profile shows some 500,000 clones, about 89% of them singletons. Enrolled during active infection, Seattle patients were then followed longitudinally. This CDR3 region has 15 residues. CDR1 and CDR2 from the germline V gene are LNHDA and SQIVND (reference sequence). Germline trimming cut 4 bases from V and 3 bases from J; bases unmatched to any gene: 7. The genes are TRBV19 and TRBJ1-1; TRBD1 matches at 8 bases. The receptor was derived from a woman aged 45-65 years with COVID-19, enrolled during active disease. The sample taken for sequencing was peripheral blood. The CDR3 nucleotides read TGTGCCAGTAGTACTTCCGACAGGGGCGACACTGAAGCTTTCTTT. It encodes CASSTSDRGDTEAFF.